Each of the 25 T cell receptor beta chains below was sequenced from the same sample in a study of cytomegalovirus exposure and HLA in healthy donors. It was with 60 Vbeta and 13 Jbeta primers that the PCR ran. The method was immunoSEQ multiplex PCR; TCRdb's version includes in-frame clones alone and lacks a portion of them. The sample lists about 120,000 clones, around 62% occurring once. Specimen: PBMCs. These receptor sequences come from a woman aged 40-49 years in good health and CMV-seropositive.

This chain joins TRBV27 and TRBJ2-1; 14 positions match TRBD2. V shed 5 bases and J 6 bases; nucleotides not matched to a gene: 3. Germline V gene sequence: CDR1 MNHEY, CDR2 SMNVEV (reference sequence). This CDR3 has 15 amino acids. CDR3 region: CASSPGLAGGNEQFF. In DNA form, the CDR3 reads TGTGCCAGCAGTCCCGGACTAGCGGGAGGCAATGAGCAGTTCTTC.

V gene TRBV12-2 combines with J gene TRBJ1-3; the table's D call, TRBD1, was not checked against the DNA. TRBV12-2 represents a pseudogene. The CDR3 covers 14 residues. Here the CDR3 reads CASRRQELRNTIYF. DNA for the CDR3: TGTGCAAGTCGCCGACAGGAGCTGCGAAACACCATATATTTT.

The rearrangement joins TRBV5-4 to TRBJ2-3; 10 bases line up with TRBD2. Trimming removed 0 bases from V and 3 bases from J; junction bases left unmatched: 4. CDR3 length: 16 residues. Germline CDR1 SGHNT, CDR2 YYREEE (reference sequence). Written as DNA, the CDR3 is TGTGCCAGCAGCTTGGGTGAGCGGGAGGGAACAGATACGCAGTATTTT. Protein product: CASSLGEREGTDTQYF.

This clone has only a few counts. This chain connects TRBV4-2 to TRBJ1-1; maybe TRBD1 (5 bases). The length of the CDR3 is 15 residues. Germline V lookup: CDR1 LGHNA, CDR2 YNFKEQ. V was trimmed by 1 base and J by 0 bases, leaving 9 bases between them. CDR3 sequence reads: CASSQGRGMNTEAFF. DNA for the CDR3: TGTGCCAGCAGCCAAGGAAGGGGTATGAACACTGAAGCTTTCTTT.

The rearrangement links TRBV4-1 to TRBJ2-3; 12 positions match TRBD2. The J segment lost 2 bases and the V segment lost 3 bases, leaving 3 bases of the junction unmatched. The CDR3 runs 16 residues. Germline V gene lookup returns CDR1 MGHRA and CDR2 YSYEKL. The CDR3 DNA follows: TGCGCCAGCAGCCAGACTAGCGGGAGAGTCACAGATACGCAGTATTTT. It specifies CASSQTSGRVTDTQYF.

The chain is built from TRBV4-3 and TRBJ2-5; D is uncertain. The DNA end is a closer match to TRBJ2-7, so the J assignment may be wrong. The CDR3 runs to 15 residues. The V gene's germline CDR1 is LGHNA and CDR2 YSLEER. The chain's CDR3 is CASSQGHRSSYEQYF. The CDR3 bases are TGCGCCAGCAGCCAAGGTCACAGAAGCTCCTACGAGCAGTACTTC.

V and J are TRBV6-5 and TRBJ1-1, with D uncertain. The CDR3 has 15 amino acids. Per the germline V gene, CDR1 is MNHEY and CDR2 is SVGAGI. V was shortened by 6 bases and J by 2 bases, with 16 bases between the two germline ends. CDR3 in amino acids: CASSRPWTGNTEAFF. CDR3 in DNA: TGTGCCAGCAGCCGCCCCTGGACGGGAAACACTGAAGCTTTCTTT.

The gene calls are TRBV4-3 and TRBJ2-7, with 10 bases that match TRBD2. V trimming: 0 bases; J trimming: 1 base; junction bases outside the gene matches: 3. Per germline, CDR1 LGHNA and CDR2 YSLEER. The CDR3 is 16 residues long. CDR3 sequence: CASSQDAAGGSYEQYF. CDR3 nucleotides: TGCGCCAGCAGCCAAGACGCAGCGGGAGGGTCCTACGAGCAGTACTTC.

This clone was observed a single time. The rearrangement links TRBV4-2 to TRBJ2-5; 12 nucleotides line up with TRBD2. In germline, CDR1 is LGHNA, CDR2 YNFKEQ. The CDR3 covers 17 residues. Unmatched junction bases numbered 8, after V lost 5 bases and J lost 1 base. Here the CDR3 reads CASSTPGTSGLQETQYF. The CDR3 nucleotides read TGTGCCAGCAGCACACCCGGGACTAGCGGGCTCCAAGAGACCCAGTACTTC.

The chain is built from TRBV7-2 and TRBJ1-2, with 8 bases that match TRBD1. Germline loops: CDR1 SGHTA, CDR2 FQGNSA. There are 15 residues in the CDR3. V was clipped by 0 bases and J by 4 bases; unmatched bases: 4. As DNA, the CDR3 is TGTGCCAGCAGCTTAGCGTGGGACAGGTTCTATGGCTACACCTTC. Translated: CASSLAWDRFYGYTF.

This CDR3 reads CACKSSGGYNEQFF. DNA of the CDR3: TGTGCCTGCAAGTCTAGCGGTGGTTACAATGAGCAGTTCTTC. The chain employs TRBV25-1 and TRBJ2-1; 7 nucleotides agree with TRBD2. The germline V gene has CDR1 MGHDK and CDR2 SYGVNS. After removal of 11 bases from V and 4 bases from J, the junction contained 11 bases not matched to a gene. The CDR3 is 14 residues long.

The chain employs TRBV7-9 and TRBJ2-5; 7 nucleotides line up with TRBD2. From germline, CDR1 is SEHNR and CDR2 FQNEAQ (reference sequence). V shed 6 bases and J 3 bases; nucleotides not matched to a gene: 13. The CDR3 has 16 residues. The CDR3 nucleotides read TGTGCCAGCAGACCCGGGATCCGGGACTACGAAGAGACCCAGTACTTC. This codes for CASRPGIRDYEETQYF.

CDR3 amino acids: CASRPGTGGSSYEQYF. Here the CDR3 DNA reads TGTGCCAGCAGGCCAGGGACAGGAGGCAGCTCCTACGAGCAGTACTTC. The chain links TRBV5-6 to TRBJ2-5; 8 nucleotides line up with TRBD1. The J call may be faulty, since TRBJ2-7 better matches the DNA end. Germline V gives CDR1 SGHDT, CDR2 YYEEEE. The CDR3 extends over 16 amino acids.

The chain has TRBV7-3 and TRBJ2-2, with TRBD2 matching 9 bases. J lost 5 bases, V lost 3 bases, and 4 bases had no gene match. The CDR3 extends over 15 amino acids. Germline values: CDR1 SGHTA, CDR2 FQGTGA. The CDR3 DNA reads as TGTGCCAGCAGCTTGTTAGCGGGAGTTACCGGGGAGCTGTTTTTT. Translation: CASSLLAGVTGELFF. The whole variable domain, remainder taken from reference TRBV7-3 and TRBJ2-2, is GAGVSQTPSNKVTEKGKYVELRCDPISGHTALYWYRQSLGQGPEFLIYFQGTGAADDSGLPNDRFFAVRPEGSVSTLKIQRTERGDSAVYLCASSLLAGVTGELFFGEGSRLTVL.

The J gene is TRBJ2-5, the V gene TRBV2; D is perhaps TRBD2 (5 bases). V lost 2 bases to trimming and J lost 1 base, with 8 bases between them. CDR3 length: 14 residues. Germline V gives CDR1 SNHLY, CDR2 FYNNEI. The DNA of the CDR3 is TGTGCCAGCAGTGAAAAGGACTCCCAAGAGACCCAGTACTTC. Translation: CASSEKDSQETQYF. The entire variable domain, with the rest obtained from reference TRBV2 and TRBJ2-5, is as follows: EPEVTQTPSHQVTQMGQEVILRCVPISNHLYFYWYRQILGQKVEFLVSFYNNEISEKSEIFDDQFSVERPDGSNFTLKIRSTKLEDSAMYFCASSEKDSQETQYFGPGTRLLVL.

The chain uses TRBV4-3 and TRBJ2-7, with TRBD1 matching 8 bases. The junction had 4 bases not matched to a gene; V was cut back by 0 bases and J by 3 bases. Germline V CDR1 and CDR2: LGHNA, YSLEER. This CDR3 comprises 15 residues. The CDR3 sequence: CASSQDNRGIYEQYF. CDR3 DNA sequence: TGCGCCAGCAGCCAAGATAACAGGGGGATCTACGAGCAGTACTTC.

The V and J genes are TRBV7-9 and TRBJ2-7; tentatively, D is TRBD2 (6 bases). The CDR3 loop spans 15 amino acids. Germline V gives CDR1 SEHNR, CDR2 FQNEAQ (reference sequence). Trimming shortened V by 5 bases and J by 0 bases, and 14 bases separated the two germline ends. This chain's CDR3 is CASSPKSRDSYEQYF. In DNA, the CDR3 is TGTGCCAGCAGCCCGAAGTCGCGGGACTCCTACGAGCAGTACTTC.

This clone was recorded a few times. This chain connects TRBV4-2 to TRBJ2-7, with D possibly TRBD2 on 5 matching bases. This CDR3 region has 14 residues. Between the trimmed V and J ends, which lost 4 bases and 0 bases, there was a span of 10 bases. Germline V gene sequence: CDR1 LGHNA, CDR2 YNFKEQ. The CDR3, as DNA: TGTGCCAGCAGCCCGGGGTCTAGCTCCTACGAGCAGTACTTC. This gives the protein CASSPGSSSYEQYF.

The chain couples TRBV19 to TRBJ2-5; TRBD1 aligns across 8 bases. The J call may be mistaken, given a closer DNA end match to TRBJ2-7. Germline V CDR1 and CDR2: LNHDA, SQIVND (reference sequence). The CDR3 has 13 amino acids. This CDR3 reads CARDRADRYEQYF. In DNA, the CDR3 is TGTGCCAGGGACAGGGCCGATCGCTACGAGCAGTACTTC.

This clone has only a few counts. This chain connects TRBV6-6 to TRBJ2-1; 10 bases are a match to TRBD1. With 5 bases clipped from V and 6 bases from J, the junction kept 10 bases outside the gene matches. CDR1 is MNHNY, CDR2 SVGAGI, per germline (reference sequence). CDR3 length: 16 amino acids. The CDR3 nucleotides are TGTGCCAGCAGTACTCTTGGACAGGGGGGGGTCAATGAGCAGTTCTTC. Its translation is CASSTLGQGGVNEQFF.

The chain carries TRBV10-3 and TRBJ2-1, with 8 bases that match TRBD2. This CDR3 region has 16 residues. Germline V gene data show CDR1 as ENHRY and CDR2 as SYGVKD. The junction had 3 bases not matched to a gene; V was cut back by 2 bases and J by 0 bases. CDR3 sequence reads: CAISERAGGSYNEQFF. In DNA, the CDR3 is TGTGCCATCAGTGAGCGGGCGGGAGGCTCCTACAATGAGCAGTTCTTC.

The V gene is TRBV29-1, the J gene TRBJ1-1, with 7 bases aligning to TRBD1. The CDR3 runs to 13 residues. Trimming removed 5 bases from V and 2 bases from J; junction bases left unmatched: 5. CDR1 is SQVTM, CDR2 ANQGSEA, per germline. The CDR3 sequence is CSVSGQLNTEAFF. CDR3 sequence (DNA): TGCAGCGTTTCGGGACAGCTTAACACTGAAGCTTTCTTT.

This clone was counted between two and nine times. The V and J genes are TRBV5-6 and TRBJ2-7; 10 bases are shared with TRBD2. The J segment lost 6 bases and the V segment lost 5 bases, leaving 17 bases of the junction unmatched. CDR1 is SGHDT and CDR2 is YYEEEE in the germline V gene. The CDR3 totals 17 residues. In DNA, the CDR3 is TGTGCCAGCAGTCAGCCGGGACTAGCGCTTCCCGTGGGCGAGCAGTACTTC. It yields the protein CASSQPGLALPVGEQYF.

The rearrangement joins TRBV27 to TRBJ1-1; the D gene is possibly TRBD1 (6 bases). Germline lookup yields CDR1 MNHEY and CDR2 SMNVEV (reference sequence). The germline V and J ends were trimmed by 4 bases and 5 bases, with 20 bases remaining between them. The CDR3 has 16 residues. DNA for the CDR3: TGTGCCAGCAGTTCCCCGGGGGGCGCGGGGTATACTGAAGCTTTCTTT. Residues: CASSSPGGAGYTEAFF.

This chain joins TRBV7-9 and TRBJ2-2; D gene ambiguous. Germline CDR1 reads SEHNR; CDR2 reads FQNEAQ (reference sequence). The CDR3 consists of 15 residues. The V and J ends lost 5 bases and 2 bases respectively, with 12 bases between them. The CDR3 protein is CASSNAGHNTGELFF. CDR3 bases: TGTGCCAGCAGCAACGCTGGGCACAACACCGGGGAGCTGTTTTTT.